Reported below is one T cell receptor beta chain. Its antigen is still unknown. These data originate in a study of cytomegalovirus exposure and HLA in healthy donors. Study conclusions and caveats: Later analysis showed TCR association rates varying by HLA locus, highest for DRB1 and lowest for HLA-C. In an earlier analysis, about 87% or about 30%: the productive usage of most TCR beta V segments.

Researchers ran the PCR with 60 Vbeta and 13 Jbeta primers. This table comes from immunoSEQ multiplex PCR, and its TCRdb copy is limited to in-frame clones, with some not included. Altogether 150,000 to 200,000 clones are present, 60% to 80% being singletons, with the ten largest covering about 4.7%. From germline, CDR1 is SGHRS and CDR2 YFSETQ. The CDR3 spans 17 residues. Trimming shortened V by 5 bases and J by 1 base, and 16 bases separated the two germline ends. The sample taken for sequencing was PBMCs. The J gene is TRBJ2-6, the V gene TRBV5-1; the D is unclear. This sequence originates from a man younger than 35 in good health and CMV-seropositive. The CDR3 DNA sequence: TGCGCCAGCAGTCCCGAGACAATTTTTTCTGGGGCCAACGTCCTGACTTTC. Protein sequence: CASSPETIFSGANVLTF.